This T cell receptor (beta chain) was sequenced during a study of T cell clusters in autoimmune cytopenias. This CDR3 is built from 14 residues. Multiplex touch-down PCR amplified TRB using TRB-A and TRB-B pools in one tube. TCRdb processed the multiplex PCR reads again and assigns one entry to each CDR3 protein, with no DNA. Its listing shows fewer than 6,000 distinct CDR3 sequences. TRB was amplified from about 270 ng of peripheral blood genomic DNA per sample. Another study also made use of these data, one on T cell repertoires in aging, cancer and after chemotherapy.

Sequencing input: peripheral blood. The chain carries TRBV12-3 or TRBV12-4 and TRBJ1-2. This receptor was taken from a human donor in good health. CDR3 loop: CASSLAGAVYGYTF.